These T cell receptor beta chains were read from a single sample in a study of blood T cells in healthy people across ages. TCRdb ran MiXCR on the 5' RACE reads and lists one entry per CDR3 protein. This sample has approximately 780,000 distinct CDR3 sequences, with more than 25% found just once. Another study also made use of these data, one on T cells of mothers and their children.

The sample consisted of blood. The receptors were gathered from a boy aged 5 to 17 in good health. Both conserved end residues are part of each CDR3. The D gene is left open where the match is weak. A clone size is listed for some rows: how often the clone was seen (once, few, many), or a class if it is expanded.

d_gene	v_gene	j_gene	abundance	CDR3aa	CDR3nt
.	TRBV5-1	TRBJ1-2	few	CASSLSPTENYGYTF	TGCGCCAGCAGCCTCTCCCCGACCGAGAACTATGGCTACACCTTC
TRBD1	TRBV5-1	TRBJ2-2	many	CASNLMDRDSGELFF	TGCGCCAGCAACCTTATGGACAGGGATTCCGGGGAGCTGTTTTTT
.	TRBV28	TRBJ1-1	.	CASSLEGGGTEAFF	TGTGCCAGCAGTTTAGAGGGGGGAGGCACTGAAGCTTTCTTT
.	TRBV9	TRBJ1-2	few	CASGRANPEYGYTF	TGTGCCAGCGGAAGGGCTAACCCCGAGTATGGCTACACCTTC
TRBD1	TRBV29-1	TRBJ2-5	.	CSVEGQGGGKVTQYF	TGCAGCGTTGAGGGACAGGGGGGCGGTAAGGTGACCCAGTACTTC
TRBD2	TRBV15	TRBJ2-5	few	CATSRGERGVETQYF	TGTGCCACCAGCAGGGGCGAGCGGGGGGTTGAGACCCAGTACTTC
.	TRBV20-1	TRBJ1-4	.	CSAYHREKLFF	TGCAGTGCTTACCATAGGGAAAAACTGTTTTTT
.	TRBV12-3/TRBV12-4	TRBJ2-1	.	CASSLAGAGRSSYNEQFF	TGTGCCAGCAGTTTGGCAGGGGCCGGGAGGAGCTCCTACAATGAGCAGTTCTTC
TRBD1	TRBV5-1	TRBJ2-1	.	CASSLGPGQGYNEQFF	TGCGCCAGCAGCTTGGGACCGGGACAGGGTTACAATGAGCAGTTCTTC
.	TRBV2	TRBJ2-7	few	CASRWDTMYEQYF	TGTGCCAGCCGATGGGACACCATGTACGAGCAGTACTTC
.	TRBV27	TRBJ2-3	few	CASSFQGGLRDTQYF	TGTGCCAGCAGTTTCCAGGGTGGCTTGCGAGATACGCAGTATTTT
.	TRBV3-1	TRBJ2-1	few	CASSPRDPNEQFF	TGTGCCAGCAGCCCTAGGGACCCCAATGAGCAGTTCTTC
.	TRBV20-1	TRBJ1-2	few	CSARDTGLRGYTF	TGCAGTGCTAGAGACACAGGGTTGAGGGGCTACACCTTC
TRBD2	TRBV28	TRBJ2-4	.	CASSLWGTSGDIQYF	TGTGCCAGCAGTTTATGGGGGACTAGCGGGGACATTCAGTACTTC
.	TRBV5-1	TRBJ2-4	.	CASSLEARLAKTIQYF	TGCGCCAGCAGCTTGGAGGCCAGGCTGGCCAAAACCATTCAGTACTTC
TRBD1	TRBV9	TRBJ1-2	.	CASSVEIPHRGGYGYTF	TGTGCCAGCAGCGTAGAGATCCCCCACAGGGGCGGCTATGGCTACACCTTC
.	TRBV6-2/TRBV6-3	TRBJ1-6	.	CASSYRGASPLHF	TGTGCCAGCAGTTACCGGGGGGCTTCACCCCTCCACTTT
.	TRBV6-6	TRBJ1-5	.	CASSQTRGEGNQPQHF	TGTGCCAGCAGTCAAACACGGGGGGAAGGCAATCAGCCCCAGCATTTT
.	TRBV4-1	TRBJ2-1	few	CASSSPGAQEQFF	TGCGCCAGCAGCTCCCCGGGTGCACAAGAGCAGTTCTTC
.	TRBV4-1	TRBJ1-2	.	CASSQAITGRQDGYTF	TGCGCCAGCAGCCAAGCGATAACTGGCCGTCAGGATGGCTACACCTTC
.	TRBV4-2	TRBJ2-5	.	CASGNPGLQETQYF	TGTGCCAGCGGTAATCCGGGACTGCAAGAGACCCAGTACTTC
TRBD2	TRBV5-1	TRBJ2-7	few	CAPPMASGGIYYEQYF	TGCGCCCCCCCCATGGCTAGCGGGGGCATATACTACGAGCAGTACTTC
.	TRBV6-6	TRBJ2-4	.	CASSYPQGAKNIQYF	TGTGCCAGCAGTTACCCACAGGGAGCCAAAAACATTCAGTACTTC
.	TRBV10-3	TRBJ1-5	.	CAISEGRDSNQPQHF	TGTGCCATCAGTGAGGGAAGGGATAGCAATCAGCCCCAGCATTTT
.	TRBV12-3/TRBV12-4	TRBJ1-1	few	CASSPRVTEAFF	TGTGCCAGCAGCCCTCGGGTTACTGAAGCTTTCTTT
TRBD1	TRBV12-3/TRBV12-4	TRBJ2-5	many	CASRGQGFGTQYF	TGTGCCAGCCGAGGACAGGGGTTTGGGACCCAGTACTTC
.	TRBV27	TRBJ1-1	few	CASRLGDEAFF	TGTGCCAGCAGACTCGGGGATGAAGCTTTCTTT
TRBD2	TRBV12-5	TRBJ2-7	few	CASAPELAGVEEQYF	TGTGCTAGTGCCCCGGAACTAGCGGGGGTAGAAGAGCAGTACTTC
.	TRBV5-1	TRBJ2-4	.	CARLPPEAKNIQYF	TGCGCCAGACTACCGCCAGAAGCCAAAAACATTCAGTACTTC
TRBD1	TRBV5-1	TRBJ2-1	few	CASAGTGYNEQFF	TGCGCCAGTGCCGGGACAGGGTACAATGAGCAGTTCTTC
TRBD1	TRBV29-1	TRBJ2-7	.	CSVEIRDRDYEQYF	TGCAGCGTTGAAATTCGGGACAGGGATTACGAGCAGTACTTC